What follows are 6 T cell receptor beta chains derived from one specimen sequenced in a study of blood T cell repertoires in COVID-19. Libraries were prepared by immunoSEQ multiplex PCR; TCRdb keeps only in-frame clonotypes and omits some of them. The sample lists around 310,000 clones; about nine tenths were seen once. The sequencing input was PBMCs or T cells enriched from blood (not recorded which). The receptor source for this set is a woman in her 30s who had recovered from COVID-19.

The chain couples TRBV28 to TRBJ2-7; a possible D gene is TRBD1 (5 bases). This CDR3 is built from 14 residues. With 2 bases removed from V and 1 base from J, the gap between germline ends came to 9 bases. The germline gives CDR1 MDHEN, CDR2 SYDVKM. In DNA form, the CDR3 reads TGTGCCAGCAGTTTAATCCACAGGTCCTACGAGCAGTACTTC. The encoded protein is CASSLIHRSYEQYF.

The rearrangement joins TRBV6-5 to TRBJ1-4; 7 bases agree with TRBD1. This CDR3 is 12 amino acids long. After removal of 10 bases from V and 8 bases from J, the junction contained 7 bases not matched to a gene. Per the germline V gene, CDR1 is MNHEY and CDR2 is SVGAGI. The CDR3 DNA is TGTGCCACAAGACAGGGCTCCGAAAAACTGTTTTTT. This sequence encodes CATRQGSEKLFF.

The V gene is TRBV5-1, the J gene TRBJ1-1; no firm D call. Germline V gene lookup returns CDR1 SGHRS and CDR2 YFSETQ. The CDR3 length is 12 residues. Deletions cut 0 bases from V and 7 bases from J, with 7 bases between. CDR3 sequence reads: CASSLDEFEAFF. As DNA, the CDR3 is TGCGCCAGCAGCTTGGATGAGTTTGAAGCTTTCTTT.

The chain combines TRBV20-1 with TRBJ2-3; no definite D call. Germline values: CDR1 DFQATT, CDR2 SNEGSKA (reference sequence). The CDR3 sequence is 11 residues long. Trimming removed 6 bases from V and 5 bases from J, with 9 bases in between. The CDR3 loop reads CSAQQRDTQYF. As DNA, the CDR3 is TGCAGTGCCCAACAACGAGATACGCAGTATTTT.

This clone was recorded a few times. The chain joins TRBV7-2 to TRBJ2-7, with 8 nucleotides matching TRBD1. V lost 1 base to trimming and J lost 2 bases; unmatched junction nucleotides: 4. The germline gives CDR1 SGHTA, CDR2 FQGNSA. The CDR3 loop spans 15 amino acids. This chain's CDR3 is CASSLEQGAAYEQYF. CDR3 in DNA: TGTGCCAGCAGCTTAGAGCAGGGGGCCGCCTACGAGCAGTACTTC.

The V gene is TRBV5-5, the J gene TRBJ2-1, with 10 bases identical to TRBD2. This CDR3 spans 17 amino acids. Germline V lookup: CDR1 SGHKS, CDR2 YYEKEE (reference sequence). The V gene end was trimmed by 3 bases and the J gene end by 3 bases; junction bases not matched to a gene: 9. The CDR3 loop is CASSSSLIAGGYNEQFF. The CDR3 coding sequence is TGTGCCAGCAGCTCTTCCTTGATAGCGGGGGGCTACAATGAGCAGTTCTTC.